This T cell receptor beta chain appears in the sequencing data of a study of blood T cell repertoires in COVID-19. For the study at large: T cells, B-cell-depleted T cells, or PBMCs provided the cDNA or gDNA that served as material.

Those enrolled, adults aged about 18 to 89 years, came from some 23 US areas. Clinical history reported by participants formed the basis on which cohorts were assigned. Germline V CDR1 and CDR2: SQVTM, ANQGSEA. The CDR3 runs to 13 residues. V gave up 3 bases and J gave up 2 bases, with 10 bases separating them. In the original workflow: Reference gene primer amplification in the assay estimated nucleated cell counts. The table came from immunoSEQ multiplex PCR; TCRdb's copy has only in-frame clones and leaves some out. That table gives V, J and clone size, and the DNA gave D and trimming. The sample lists around 330,000 clones; roughly 90% were seen once.

The sequencing input was PBMCs or T cells enriched from blood (not recorded which). This clonotype was obtained from a man in his 60s who had recovered from COVID-19. This chain links TRBV29-1 with TRBJ2-5; D perhaps matches TRBD1 (6 bases). CDR3 sequence (DNA): TGCAGCGTTGAGACAGGTTGGCAAGAGACCCAGTACTTC. Translation gives CSVETGWQETQYF. The full variable domain, rest sourced from reference TRBV29-1 and TRBJ2-5, is SAVISQKPSRDICQRGTSLTIQCQVDSQVTMMFWYRQQPGQSLTLIATANQGSEATYESGFVIDKFPISRPNLTFSTLTVSNMSPEDSSIYLCSVETGWQETQYFGPGTRLLVL.